Shown below are 15 T cell receptor beta chains from a single sample sequenced in a study of long-term antiretroviral therapy in people with HIV. Survey-level resolution applied to immunoSEQ assay v3.0. Assay used: immunoSEQ multiplex PCR; TCRdb lists only in-frame clones, some missing. The table lists under 20,000 clones, 78% of them singletons. Sequences were derived from unsorted PBMCs, sampled 0.3 years after starting antiretroviral therapy. The source is a woman in her forties or fifties with HIV.

The chain has TRBV7-9 and TRBJ2-3; TRBD1 or TRBD2 may be the D gene (5 bases each). Trimming cost V 5 bases and J 1 base, with 7 bases left between them. The germline gives CDR1 SEHNR, CDR2 FQNEAQ (reference sequence). The CDR3 is 13 amino acids. In DNA form, the CDR3 reads TGTGCCAGCAGCCGGGGACGCACAGATACGCAGTATTTT. This codes for CASSRGRTDTQYF.

The gene calls are TRBV7-9 and TRBJ2-1, with TRBD2 matching over 10 bases. The CDR3 loop spans 17 amino acids. The junction had 15 bases not matched to a gene; V was cut back by 5 bases and J by 8 bases. Germline values: CDR1 SEHNR, CDR2 FQNEAQ (reference sequence). DNA of the CDR3: TGTGCCAGCAGCGAGAGGGTAGCGGGGGGCCCTCTGGATGAGCAGTTCTTC. Protein product: CASSERVAGGPLDEQFF.

This clone was found a few times. This chain connects TRBV7-4 to TRBJ2-7, with TRBD2 identical over 10 bases. The CDR3 contains 17 residues. The J segment lost 5 bases and the V segment lost 4 bases, leaving 14 bases of the junction unmatched. Germline CDR1 and CDR2: SGHVT and SQSDAQ. The CDR3 here is CASSSRGSGGPRHEQYV. The CDR3 DNA reads TGTGCCAGCAGCTCCAGGGGTAGCGGGGGGCCCCGGCACGAGCAGTACGTC.

The J gene is TRBJ2-7, the V gene TRBV21-1; the table gives TRBD1 as D, unverified against the DNA. TRBV21-1 is a known pseudogene. The CDR3 extends over 15 amino acids. The CDR3 coding sequence is TGTGCCAGCAGCAAAGCAGGGGGTAGCTCCTACGAGCAGTACTTC. Its translation is CASSKAGGSSYEQYF.

This sequence joins TRBV5-1 and TRBJ2-1; D perhaps matches TRBD2 (5 bases). This CDR3 region has 12 residues. Per germline, CDR1 SGHRS and CDR2 YFSETQ. Trimming took off 4 bases at V and 8 bases at J, with 10 bases between the two ends. CDR3 loop: CASSLLGDEQFF. In DNA form, the CDR3 reads TGCGCCAGCAGCCTACTCGGGGATGAGCAGTTCTTC.

This clone has more than one count but fewer than ten. The J gene is TRBJ2-7, the V gene TRBV19; TRBD1 matches at 9 bases. The V gene end was trimmed by 3 bases and the J gene end by 2 bases; junction bases not matched to a gene: 2. The CDR3 is 14 amino acids. Germline lookup yields CDR1 LNHDA and CDR2 SQIVND (reference sequence). CDR3 in amino acids: CASSIGTGTYEQYF. CDR3 nucleotides: TGTGCCAGTAGTATTGGGACAGGGACCTACGAGCAGTACTTC.

This clone was seen a handful of times. The gene calls are TRBV7-6 and TRBJ2-3; 11 bases agree with TRBD2. Germline V gene lookup returns CDR1 SGHVS and CDR2 FNYEAQ. Trimming cost V 6 bases and J 1 base; bases outside gene matches: 3. This CDR3 comprises 15 residues. For the CDR3, the DNA is TGTGCCAGCAGGGAGACTAGCGGGGGCACAGATACGCAGTATTTT. This encodes CASRETSGGTDTQYF.

The gene calls are TRBV7-6 and TRBJ1-6, with D maybe TRBD1 (6 bases). The CDR3 sequence is 15 residues long. Germline-derived CDR1 and CDR2 are SGHVS and FNYEAQ. Trimming took off 1 base at V and 6 bases at J, with 10 bases between the two ends. CDR3 protein: CASSLDGTPNSPLHF. The CDR3 DNA follows: TGTGCCAGCAGCTTAGATGGGACACCTAATTCACCCCTCCACTTT.

The genes are TRBV7-9 and TRBJ1-2; no reliable D call. This CDR3 contains 13 residues. V gave up 3 bases and J gave up 5 bases, with 10 bases separating them. Germline values: CDR1 SEHNR, CDR2 FQNEAQ (reference sequence). The CDR3 here is CASSFSIPYGYTF. The CDR3 DNA follows: TGTGCCAGCAGCTTTTCGATACCTTATGGCTACACCTTC.

The chain combines TRBV12-2 with TRBJ2-7; TRBD1 reflects the table's D call only, with no check against the DNA. TRBV12-2 counts as a pseudogene. The CDR3 spans 16 residues. As DNA, the CDR3 is TGTGCAAGTCGTACCTCGGGCAGGGGTCGAGGCTACGAGCAGTACTTC. It specifies CASRTSGRGRGYEQYF.

The rearrangement uses TRBV9 and TRBJ1-3; D possibly corresponds to TRBD1 (5 bases). Deletions cut 3 bases from V and 0 bases from J, with 10 bases between. Germline CDR1 reads SGDLS; CDR2 reads YYNGEE. The CDR3 loop spans 15 amino acids. CDR3 residues: CASSGQSFSGNTIYF. The CDR3 DNA reads TGTGCCAGCAGCGGACAGTCTTTCTCTGGAAACACCATATATTTT.

The genes are TRBV6-1 and TRBJ1-1; D unclear. Looked up from germline, CDR1 is MNHNS and CDR2 is SASEGT. The CDR3 is 14 amino acids. V was clipped by 2 bases and J by 7 bases, with 14 bases between them. CDR3 residues: CASSENAVTGEAFF. CDR3 DNA: TGTGCCAGCAGTGAAAACGCGGTCACCGGTGAAGCTTTCTTT.

V and J are TRBV2 and TRBJ2-1; D is perhaps TRBD1 (5 bases). V shed 6 bases and J shed 16 bases, with 25 bases lying between them. The germline gives CDR1 SNHLY, CDR2 FYNNEI. The CDR3 extends over 14 amino acids. The CDR3 sequence: CASRADRSRDAIFF. Written as DNA, the CDR3 is TGTGCCAGCAGGGCTGACAGAAGTCGAGATGCGATCTTCTTC.

This clone was counted only a few times. Here the CDR3 reads CASSPRGRNTEAFF. The CDR3 DNA reads as TGTGCCAGCAGCCCTCGGGGGCGGAACACTGAAGCTTTCTTT. This rearrangement joins TRBV25-1 to TRBJ1-1; D might be TRBD1 (6 bases). Trimming removed 6 bases at V and 1 base at J, with 12 bases between. From germline, CDR1 is MGHDK and CDR2 SYGVNS. This CDR3 contains 14 residues.

This clone came up a few times. The chain employs TRBV19 and TRBJ1-5; TRBD1 agrees at 7 bases. With V trimmed by 2 bases and J by 3 bases, 7 bases remained unmatched. This CDR3 region has 16 residues. Germline assignment: CDR1 LNHDA and CDR2 SQIVND (reference sequence). The CDR3 is CASSIRIRGDNQPQHF. The CDR3 DNA sequence: TGTGCCAGTAGTATACGGATCAGGGGGGACAATCAGCCCCAGCATTTT.